This TCR beta chain was found in a study of shared clonotypes between healthy human individuals. The overall study: Per donor, CD8 memory used one plate, CD8 naive used two, CD4 memory used three and CD4 naive used three.

TCRdb's table, derived via immunoSEQ multiplex PCR, lists solely in-frame clones and lacks some. The sample has fewer than 1.6 million clones, around 98.5% seen once. As regards this clone: The same CDR3 also results from other DNA sequences found in this sample.

The CDR3 runs to 11 residues. The V gene's germline CDR1 is SGHTA and CDR2 FQGNSA. The V end was cut by 5 bases, the J end by 6 bases, with 8 bases between. Sequencing was done on a sample of naive CD4+ T cells sorted from blood. Regarding subset: CD45RA+ positively selected. The source is a man aged 25 to 45 in good health. The chain has TRBV7-2 and TRBJ2-7; D is perhaps TRBD1 (6 bases). CDR3 amino acids: CASSQGGEQYF. The CDR3 region has the DNA TGTGCCAGCAGCCAAGGGGGCGAGCAGTACTTC.